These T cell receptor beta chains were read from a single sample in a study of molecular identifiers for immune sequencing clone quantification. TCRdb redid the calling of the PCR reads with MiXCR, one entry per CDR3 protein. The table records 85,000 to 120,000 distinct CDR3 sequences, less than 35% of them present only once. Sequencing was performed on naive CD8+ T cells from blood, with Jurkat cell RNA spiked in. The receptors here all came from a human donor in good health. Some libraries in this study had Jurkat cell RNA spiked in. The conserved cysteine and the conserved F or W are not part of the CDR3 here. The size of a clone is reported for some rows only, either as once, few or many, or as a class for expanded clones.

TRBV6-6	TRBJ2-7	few	ASGGAVYEQY
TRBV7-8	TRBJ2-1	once	ASSPRGGVIRNEQF
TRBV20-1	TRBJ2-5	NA	SSTTSVPETQY
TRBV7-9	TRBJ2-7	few	ASSLVPDRSYFYEQY
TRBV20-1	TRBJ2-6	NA	SAATSRAGANVLT
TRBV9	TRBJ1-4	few	ASSSRGGNEKLF
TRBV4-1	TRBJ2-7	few	ASSQVAILAGAYEQY
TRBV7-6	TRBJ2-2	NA	ASSVVQLTGELF
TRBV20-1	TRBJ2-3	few	SAHSSEHITDTQY
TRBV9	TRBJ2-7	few	ASSANPAVNSYEQY
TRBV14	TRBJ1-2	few	ASSQGGPVYGYT
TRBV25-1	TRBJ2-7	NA	ASSEGAGWDEQY
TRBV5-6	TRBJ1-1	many	ASSLGTGSTEAF
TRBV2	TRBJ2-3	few	ASRAEATDTQY
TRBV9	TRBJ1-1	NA	ASSQGLGTVAF
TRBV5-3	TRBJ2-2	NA	ASSLVEGELF
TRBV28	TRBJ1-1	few	ASSLWTEAF
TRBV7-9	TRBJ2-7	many	ASSPVGEQY
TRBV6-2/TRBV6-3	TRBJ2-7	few	ASTDSSAYEQY
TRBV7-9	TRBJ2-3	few	ASSIAGRDTDTQY
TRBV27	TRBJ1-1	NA	ASSLLGIGTEAF
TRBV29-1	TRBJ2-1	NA	SVEDGGLAGGSGNEQF
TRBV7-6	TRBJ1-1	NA	ASSENTEQNTEAF
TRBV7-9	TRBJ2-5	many	ASSSQREDTETQY
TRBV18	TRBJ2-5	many	ASSPSPDRGETQY
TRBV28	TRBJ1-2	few	ASSEDGNYGYT
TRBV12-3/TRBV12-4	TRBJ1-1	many	ASSPQPQGAGTEAF
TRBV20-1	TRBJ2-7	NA	SAWDQTVIYEQY
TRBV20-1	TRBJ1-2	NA	SAPDGWNFYGYT
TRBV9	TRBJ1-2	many	ASSPRSGTNYGYT
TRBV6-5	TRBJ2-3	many	ASSPQTGPDTQY
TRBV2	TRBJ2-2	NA	ASRGLAGDHTGELF
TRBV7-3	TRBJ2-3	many	ASSKTGGGTDTQY
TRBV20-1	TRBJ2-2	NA	SAPLPGYTNTGELF
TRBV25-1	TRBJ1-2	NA	ASSETAGYT
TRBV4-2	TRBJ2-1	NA	ASSQDEAGGPYEQF
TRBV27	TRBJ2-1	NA	ASSLGLDGYNEQF
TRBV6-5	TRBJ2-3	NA	ASSWMAGELTDTQY
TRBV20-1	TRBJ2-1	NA	SARDLDLNYNEQF
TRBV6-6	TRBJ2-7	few	ASSPGTPRVGEQY
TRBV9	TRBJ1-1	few	ASSSGAEAF
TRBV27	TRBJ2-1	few	ASSLRAGHNEQF
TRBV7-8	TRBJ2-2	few	ASSSGLGMRGNTGELF
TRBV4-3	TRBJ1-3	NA	ASSPFLGSATIY
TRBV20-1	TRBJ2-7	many	SARDVGTQY
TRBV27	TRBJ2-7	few	ASKGAGGKSYEQY
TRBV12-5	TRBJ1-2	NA	ASGWIRGSNYGYT
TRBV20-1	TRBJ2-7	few	SATGGYEQY
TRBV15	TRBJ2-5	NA	ATSKDRGGQETQY